This T cell receptor (beta chain) was identified during a study of cytomegalovirus exposure and HLA in healthy donors. PCR employed 60 Vbeta and 13 Jbeta primers. The data were produced by immunoSEQ multiplex PCR, yet TCRdb's version contains in-frame clones alone and is incomplete. The sample has approximately 110,000 clones, 13% to 15% seen once. The CDR3 loop spans 14 amino acids. The V and J ends lost 1 base and 5 bases respectively, with 14 bases between them. Per germline, CDR1 GTSNPN and CDR2 SVGIG (reference sequence). Source material: PBMCs. The chain uses TRBV30 and TRBJ2-5, with D perhaps matching TRBD1 (6 bases). This TCR derives from a female donor in good health and CMV-seronegative. The CDR3 is CAWSGSGEWETQYF. The CDR3 bases are TGTGCCTGGAGTGGGTCAGGGGAATGGGAGACCCAGTACTTC.